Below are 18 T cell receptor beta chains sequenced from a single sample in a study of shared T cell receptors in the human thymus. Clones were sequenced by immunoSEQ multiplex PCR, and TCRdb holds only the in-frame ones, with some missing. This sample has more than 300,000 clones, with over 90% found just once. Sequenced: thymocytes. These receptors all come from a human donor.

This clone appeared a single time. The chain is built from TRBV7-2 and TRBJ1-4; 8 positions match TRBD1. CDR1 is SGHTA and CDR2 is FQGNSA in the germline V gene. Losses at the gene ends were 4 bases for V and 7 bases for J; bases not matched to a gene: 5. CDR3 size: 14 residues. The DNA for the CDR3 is TGTGCCAGCAGCTCCAGGACAGGGAGTGAAAAACTGTTTTTT. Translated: CASSSRTGSEKLFF.

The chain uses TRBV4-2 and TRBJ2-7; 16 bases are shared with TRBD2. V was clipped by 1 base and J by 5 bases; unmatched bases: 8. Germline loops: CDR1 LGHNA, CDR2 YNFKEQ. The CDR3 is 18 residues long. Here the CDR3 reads CASSQGPLGTSGRDEQYF. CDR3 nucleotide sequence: TGTGCCAGCAGCCAAGGGCCCCTCGGGACTAGCGGGAGGGACGAGCAGTACTTC.

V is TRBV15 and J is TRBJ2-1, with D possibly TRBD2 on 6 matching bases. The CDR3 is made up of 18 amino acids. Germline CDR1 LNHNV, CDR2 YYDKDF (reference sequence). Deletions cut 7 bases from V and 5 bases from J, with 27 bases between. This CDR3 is CATTLRVFVREVDNEQFF. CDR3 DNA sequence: TGTGCCACCACCCTCCGAGTATTTGTGAGGGAGGTTGACAATGAGCAGTTCTTC.

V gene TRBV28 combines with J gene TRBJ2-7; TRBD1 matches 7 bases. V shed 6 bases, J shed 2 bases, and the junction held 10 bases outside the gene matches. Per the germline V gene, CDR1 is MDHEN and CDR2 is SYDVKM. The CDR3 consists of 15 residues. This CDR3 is CASSIPGQRPYEQYF. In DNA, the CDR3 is TGTGCCAGCAGCATCCCGGGACAGCGGCCCTACGAGCAGTACTTC.

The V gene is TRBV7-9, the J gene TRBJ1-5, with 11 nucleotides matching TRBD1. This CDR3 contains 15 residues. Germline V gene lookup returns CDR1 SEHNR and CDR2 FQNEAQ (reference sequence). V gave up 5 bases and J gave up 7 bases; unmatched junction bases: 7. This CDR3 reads CASSRSGTGGQPQHF. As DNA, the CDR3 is TGTGCCAGCAGCCGATCCGGGACAGGGGGACAGCCCCAGCATTTT.

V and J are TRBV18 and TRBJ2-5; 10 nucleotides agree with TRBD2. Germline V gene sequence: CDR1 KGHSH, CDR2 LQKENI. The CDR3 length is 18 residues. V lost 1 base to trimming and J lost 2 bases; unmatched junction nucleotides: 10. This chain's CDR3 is CASSPRQAGGPGQETQYF. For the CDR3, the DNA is TGTGCCAGCTCACCACGACAAGCGGGAGGGCCGGGGCAAGAGACCCAGTACTTC.

CDR3 sequence reads: CASSLTWTPGGDQPQHF. In DNA, the CDR3 is TGTGCCAGCAGCTTAACGTGGACTCCAGGGGGGGATCAGCCCCAGCATTTT. The rearrangement uses TRBV11-3 and TRBJ1-5; 7 bases match TRBD1. From germline, CDR1 is SGHNT and CDR2 YENEEA. The CDR3 extends over 17 amino acids. V dropped 2 bases and J dropped 5; count of bases not matched to a gene: 12.

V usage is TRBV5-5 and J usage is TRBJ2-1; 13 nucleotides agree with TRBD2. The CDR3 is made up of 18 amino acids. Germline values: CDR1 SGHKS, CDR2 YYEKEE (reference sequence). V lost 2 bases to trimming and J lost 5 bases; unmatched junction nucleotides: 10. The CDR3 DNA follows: TGTGCCAGCAGCTTTCGGACTAGCGGGAGACATAGAAACAATGAGCAGTTCTTC. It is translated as CASSFRTSGRHRNNEQFF.

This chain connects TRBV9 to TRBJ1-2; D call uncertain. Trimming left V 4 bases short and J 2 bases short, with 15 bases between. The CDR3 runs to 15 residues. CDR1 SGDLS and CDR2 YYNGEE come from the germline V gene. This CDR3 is CASSSQSGRNYGYTF. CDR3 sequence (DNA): TGTGCCAGCAGCTCGCAGTCTGGACGGAACTATGGCTACACCTTC.

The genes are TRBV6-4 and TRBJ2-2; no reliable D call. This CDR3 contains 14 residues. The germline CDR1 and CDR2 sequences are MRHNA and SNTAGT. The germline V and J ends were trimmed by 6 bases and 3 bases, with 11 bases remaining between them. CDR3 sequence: CASRTQRDTGELFF. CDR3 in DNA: TGTGCCAGCAGGACACAAAGAGACACCGGGGAGCTGTTTTTT.

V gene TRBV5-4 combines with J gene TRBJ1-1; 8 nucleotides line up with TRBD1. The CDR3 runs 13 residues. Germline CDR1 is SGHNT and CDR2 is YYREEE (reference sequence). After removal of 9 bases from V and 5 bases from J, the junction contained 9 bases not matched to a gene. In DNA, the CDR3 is TGTGCCACCCCGACAGGGGAGGGGACTGAAGCTTTCTTT. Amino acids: CATPTGEGTEAFF.

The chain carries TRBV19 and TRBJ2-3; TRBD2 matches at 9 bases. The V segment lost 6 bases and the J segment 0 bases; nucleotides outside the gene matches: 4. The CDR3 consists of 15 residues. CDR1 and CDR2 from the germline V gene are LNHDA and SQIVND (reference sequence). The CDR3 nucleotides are TGTGCCAGTAGGCGACTAGCGGCTAGCACAGATACGCAGTATTTT. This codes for CASRRLAASTDTQYF. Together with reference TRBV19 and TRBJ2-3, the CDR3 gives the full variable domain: DGGITQSPKYLFRKEGQNVTLSCEQNLNHDAMYWYRQDPGQGLRLIYYSQIVNDFQKGDIAEGYSVSREKKESFPLTVTSAQKNPTAFYLCASRRLAASTDTQYFGPGTRLTVL.

The CDR3 here is CASSKGRDGNTIYF. The CDR3 DNA reads TGTGCCAGCAGTAAGGGCAGGGACGGAAACACCATATATTTT. The chain links TRBV6-5 to TRBJ1-3; TRBD1 might be the D (5 bases). The length of the CDR3 is 14 residues. The V end was cut by 5 bases, the J end by 4 bases, with 12 bases between. Germline CDR1 reads MNHEY; CDR2 reads SVGAGI.

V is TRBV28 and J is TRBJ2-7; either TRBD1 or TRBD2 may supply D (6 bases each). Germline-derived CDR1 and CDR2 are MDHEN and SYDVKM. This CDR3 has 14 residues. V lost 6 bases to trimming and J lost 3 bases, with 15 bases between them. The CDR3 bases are TGTGCCAGCAGGGAGGGGGTCGAGCGCTACGAGCAGTACTTC. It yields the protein CASREGVERYEQYF.

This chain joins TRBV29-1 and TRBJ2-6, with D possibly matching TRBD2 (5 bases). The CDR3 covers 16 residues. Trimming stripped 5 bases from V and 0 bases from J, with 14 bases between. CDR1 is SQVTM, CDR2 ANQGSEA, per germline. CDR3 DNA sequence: TGCAGCGTTCCCAGCGGTAGATGCTCTGGGGCCAACGTCCTGACTTTC. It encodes CSVPSGRCSGANVLTF.

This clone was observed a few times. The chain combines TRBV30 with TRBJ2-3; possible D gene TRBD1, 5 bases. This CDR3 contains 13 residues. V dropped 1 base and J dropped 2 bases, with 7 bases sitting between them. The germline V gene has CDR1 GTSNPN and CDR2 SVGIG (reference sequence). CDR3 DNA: TGTGCCTGGAGTGGCAGGGCCACAGATACGCAGTATTTT. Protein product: CAWSGRATDTQYF.

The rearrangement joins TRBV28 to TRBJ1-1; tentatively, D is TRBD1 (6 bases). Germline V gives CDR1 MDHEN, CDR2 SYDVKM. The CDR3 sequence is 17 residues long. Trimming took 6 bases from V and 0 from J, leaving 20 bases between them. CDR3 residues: CASRTFTRGLMNTEAFF. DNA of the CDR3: TGTGCCAGCAGGACTTTTACCAGGGGATTAATGAACACTGAAGCTTTCTTT.

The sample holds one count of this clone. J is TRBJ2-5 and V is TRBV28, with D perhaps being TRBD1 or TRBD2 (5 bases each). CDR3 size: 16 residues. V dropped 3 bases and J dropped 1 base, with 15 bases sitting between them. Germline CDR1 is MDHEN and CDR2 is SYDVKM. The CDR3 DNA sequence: TGTGCCAGCAGTTTTCGGGGATCAGGGACCCAAGAGACCCAGTACTTC. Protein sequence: CASSFRGSGTQETQYF. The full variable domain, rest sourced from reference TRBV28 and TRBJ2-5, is DVKVTQSSRYLVKRTGEKVFLECVQDMDHENMFWYRQDPGLGLRLIYFSYDVKMKEKGDIPEGYSVSREKKERFSLILESASTNQTSMYLCASSFRGSGTQETQYFGPGTRLLVL.